This is a list of T cell receptor beta chains from one sample in a study of CD8 T cells in ankylosing spondylitis. TCRdb passed the 5' RACE reads through MiXCR, listing each CDR3 protein once. The data contain about 480,000 distinct CDR3 sequences, 17% of them singletons. Sequenced sample: blood, either unsorted or a sorted T cell fraction (not recorded which). These receptor sequences come from a male donor with ankylosing spondylitis. Both conserved end residues are part of each CDR3. The D gene is left open where the match is weak. Size is stated for part of the rows, as once, few or many counts, or as a class when the clone is expanded.

J gene,D gene,clone size,V gene,CDR3 DNA,CDR3 protein
TRBJ2-7,-,-,TRBV5-8,TGTGCCAGCAGCTTGATCGGCAGGGGGGCCTCCTACGAGCAGTACTTC,CASSLIGRGASYEQYF
TRBJ2-3,-,-,TRBV29-1,TGCAGCGCCGAGGGGGACACAGATACGCAGTATTTT,CSAEGDTDTQYF
TRBJ2-3,-,many,TRBV7-2,TGTGCCAGCAGCTATTTCACAGATACGCAGTATTTT,CASSYFTDTQYF
TRBJ1-1,-,-,TRBV11-2,TGTGCCAGCAGCTTAGTTGGGGGTTGGCCCCGGGTACCTCAGAACACTGAAGCTTTCTTT,CASSLVGGWPRVPQNTEAFF
TRBJ1-2,-,-,TRBV20-1,TGCAGTGCTAGAGAGCCGGAAAACTATGGCTACACCTTC,CSAREPENYGYTF
TRBJ1-1,TRBD1,-,TRBV27,TGTGCCAGCAGTAACCGGGACAGCCTCACTGAAGCTTTCTTT,CASSNRDSLTEAFF
TRBJ2-3,-,-,TRBV28,TGTGCCAGCAGTTTTGTGTTTGGGGCGAAGGGTTACACAGATACGCAGTATTTT,CASSFVFGAKGYTDTQYF
TRBJ1-4,TRBD1,few,TRBV12-3/TRBV12-4,TGTGCCAGCAGTCTGACAGGGGGAAATGAAAAACTGTTTTTT,CASSLTGGNEKLFF
TRBJ1-1,TRBD1,few,TRBV7-9,TGTGCCAGCAGTTCGGGACAGGGGGCGACGACTGAAGCTTTCTTT,CASSSGQGATTEAFF
TRBJ2-7,TRBD1,many,TRBV12-3/TRBV12-4,TGTGCCAGCAGTTCGTGGGACAGGGTTGACGAGCAGTACTTC,CASSSWDRVDEQYF
TRBJ2-3,-,-,TRBV20-1,TGCAGTGCCCCTATAGGGGGGGGCACAGATACGCAGTATTTT,CSAPIGGGTDTQYF
TRBJ2-1,-,-,TRBV12-3/TRBV12-4,TGTGCCAGCAGTTTCAGGGCATTTGAGCAGTTCTTC,CASSFRAFEQFF
TRBJ1-2,TRBD1,-,TRBV11-2,TGTGCCAGCAGCGCCAACAGGGGGGGCTACACCTTC,CASSANRGGYTF
TRBJ2-7,-,many,TRBV5-1,TGCGCCAGCAGCAAGGATGGCTCCGTAGTTGGCGAGCAGTACTTC,CASSKDGSVVGEQYF
TRBJ2-1,TRBD1,few,TRBV20-1,TGCAGTGCTGCCCAGGGGGCTTCCTACAATGAGCAGTTCTTC,CSAAQGASYNEQFF
TRBJ2-6,TRBD1,-,TRBV19,TGTGCCAGTAGTATTGGGACAGGTCCCTCTGGGGCCAACGTCCTGACTTTC,CASSIGTGPSGANVLTF
TRBJ2-5,-,few,TRBV3-1,TGTGCCAGCAGCCAAGGAGGAGCGCTTCCGTACTTC,CASSQGGALPYF
TRBJ1-6,-,-,TRBV6-5,TGTGCCAGCAGTTACCGGTCGGGGTTCAATTCACCCCTCCACTTT,CASSYRSGFNSPLHF
TRBJ2-2,-,many,TRBV4-1,TGCGCCAGCAGCCCTAAGCCCCCAGGGATGAACACCGGGGAGCTGTTTTTT,CASSPKPPGMNTGELFF
TRBJ2-7,TRBD2,few,TRBV27,TGTGCCAGCAGTCTCACACTAGCGTCCCACGAGCAGTACTTC,CASSLTLASHEQYF
TRBJ2-1,TRBD2,-,TRBV29-1,TGCAGCGGTAACGGACTAGCGGGGTACAATGAGCAGTTCTTC,CSGNGLAGYNEQFF
TRBJ2-1,-,-,TRBV28,TGTGCCAGCAGGCTTACCCTAGGCGAGCAGTTCTTC,CASRLTLGEQFF
TRBJ2-1,TRBD2,-,TRBV2,TGTGCCAGCGGGAGCGGGGCAAACAATGAGCAGTTCTTC,CASGSGANNEQFF
TRBJ2-7,-,few,TRBV11-1,TGTGCCAGCAGCTTAGGGGACGTTGTGACCTACGAGCAGTACTTC,CASSLGDVVTYEQYF
TRBJ2-7,-,-,TRBV20-1,TGCAGTGCTACCCGTGGCCCAGAATACTCCTACGAGCAGTACTTC,CSATRGPEYSYEQYF
TRBJ2-6,-,few,TRBV6-1,TGTGCCAGCAGTCTCAGACAGGTTTCTGGGGCCAACGTCCTGACTTTC,CASSLRQVSGANVLTF
TRBJ2-1,-,few,TRBV14,TGTGCCAGCAGCAATCGGTACAATGAGCAGTTCTTC,CASSNRYNEQFF
TRBJ1-4,-,-,TRBV6-1,TGTGCCAGCAGTGCCGGCCCGGGGCGGGCTGAAAAACTGTTTTTT,CASSAGPGRAEKLFF
TRBJ2-5,-,few,TRBV5-1,TGCGCCAGCAGCTTGCGTGGGGCCTCCCAAGAGACCCAGTACTTC,CASSLRGASQETQYF
TRBJ2-2,-,-,TRBV27,TGTGCCAGCAGGGCGGGCTTAAACACCGGGGAGCTGTTTTTT,CASRAGLNTGELFF
TRBJ2-7,-,-,TRBV6-4,TGTGCCAGCGTTGTGGGGACATCTTCCTACGAGCAGTACTTC,CASVVGTSSYEQYF
TRBJ2-1,-,-,TRBV18,TGTGCCAGCTCACCAGGGATGACTGAAAATGAGCAGTTCTTC,CASSPGMTENEQFF
TRBJ1-6,TRBD1,-,TRBV28,TGTGCCAGCAGTCCGGGACAGCTATTTTCACCCCTCCACTTT,CASSPGQLFSPLHF
TRBJ1-4,TRBD1,few,TRBV18,TGTGCCAGCTCACCACTGGACAGGGTGGGAGAAAAACTGTTTTTT,CASSPLDRVGEKLFF
TRBJ2-1,TRBD1,-,TRBV3-1,TGTGCCTGCAGCCAAGTGACGGGACAGGGGGGCTACAATGAGCAGTTCTTC,CACSQVTGQGGYNEQFF
TRBJ2-5,-,few,TRBV7-3,TGTGCCAGCAGCCATAAGGACCAAGAGACCCAGTACTTC,CASSHKDQETQYF
TRBJ2-3,TRBD2,-,TRBV29-1,TGCAGCGTGCTAGCGGGAGGGCCCAATACGCAGTATTTT,CSVLAGGPNTQYF
TRBJ2-3,-,few,TRBV5-1,TGCGCCAGCAGCTTGGGGGGTGAGGCAGATACGCAGTATTTT,CASSLGGEADTQYF
TRBJ2-7,-,-,TRBV10-3,TGTGCCATCAGTGAGTCAAGGACTGAAAGCTCCTACGAGCAGTACTTC,CAISESRTESSYEQYF
TRBJ1-4,TRBD1,few,TRBV12-3/TRBV12-4,TGTGCCAGCTCAGGGGGCGACTTCGGTAATGAAAAACTGTTTTTT,CASSGGDFGNEKLFF
TRBJ1-3,-,few,TRBV7-9,TGTGCCAGCAGCTCCGCCAGGGACTCTGGAAACACCATATATTTT,CASSSARDSGNTIYF
TRBJ1-2,-,-,TRBV20-1,TGCAGTGCTACACCCACCGGGTTGGGGGGCTACACCTTC,CSATPTGLGGYTF
TRBJ2-7,TRBD2,-,TRBV11-2,TGTGCCAGCAGCTGGACTAGCGGGACCCTTTTCGAGCAGTACTTC,CASSWTSGTLFEQYF
TRBJ1-5,-,many,TRBV20-1,TGCAGTGCTAGAGATCGTTGGGGGGGCTCCTTTAGCAATCAGCCCCAGCATTTT,CSARDRWGGSFSNQPQHF
TRBJ2-5,TRBD1,-,TRBV14,TGTGCCAGCAGCCAACGACAGGGTGTCCAAGAGACCCAGTACTTC,CASSQRQGVQETQYF
TRBJ2-2,-,many,TRBV7-3,TGTGCCAGCAGCCCGGACGGCCGTGGGGAGCTGTTTTTT,CASSPDGRGELFF
TRBJ2-5,-,few,TRBV20-1,TGCAGTGCTACCACAGGCCTCCAAGAGACCCAGTACTTC,CSATTGLQETQYF
TRBJ1-3,TRBD1,-,TRBV20-1,TGCAGTGCAAGCATGACAGGGTCAGGAAACACCATATATTTT,CSASMTGSGNTIYF
TRBJ2-7,TRBD2,few,TRBV5-1,TGCGCCAGCAGCTTGTGGACTAGCTCCTACGAGCAGTACTTC,CASSLWTSSYEQYF
TRBJ2-3,TRBD2,-,TRBV5-1,TGCGCCAGCATGCGGGGGGCCGTAGCCGGAGGTACAGATACGCAGTATTTT,CASMRGAVAGGTDTQYF
TRBJ1-1,-,few,TRBV5-1,TGCGCCAGCAGCTTGGCGGTGGGGGGAACCGGGACGCCGGCTTTCTTT,CASSLAVGGTGTPAFF
TRBJ1-5,TRBD1,-,TRBV18,TGTGCCAGCTCACCCCCGACAGGGCAGGGGGTCGGTCAGCCCCAGCATTTT,CASSPPTGQGVGQPQHF
TRBJ2-3,TRBD1,-,TRBV27,TGTGCCAGCAGTTTTTGGCAGGGGGCCGCAGATACGCAGTATTTT,CASSFWQGAADTQYF
TRBJ2-2,-,few,TRBV5-1,TGCGCCAGCAGCTTGGAGGGTAGCAGCGCCGGGGAGCTGTTTTTT,CASSLEGSSAGELFF
TRBJ2-7,-,-,TRBV29-1,TGCAGCCCGGACGTTATAAGGTTAGCTCGAGAAAGGGAGCAGTACTTC,CSPDVIRLAREREQYF
TRBJ1-6,-,-,TRBV12-3/TRBV12-4,TGTGCCAGCACCCCGGGGGGGGGCAGAAAGAATTCACCCCTCCACTTT,CASTPGGGRKNSPLHF
TRBJ2-3,-,many,TRBV29-1,TGCAGCGTTTTTGTAGGAAAGGGAACAGATACGCAGTATTTT,CSVFVGKGTDTQYF